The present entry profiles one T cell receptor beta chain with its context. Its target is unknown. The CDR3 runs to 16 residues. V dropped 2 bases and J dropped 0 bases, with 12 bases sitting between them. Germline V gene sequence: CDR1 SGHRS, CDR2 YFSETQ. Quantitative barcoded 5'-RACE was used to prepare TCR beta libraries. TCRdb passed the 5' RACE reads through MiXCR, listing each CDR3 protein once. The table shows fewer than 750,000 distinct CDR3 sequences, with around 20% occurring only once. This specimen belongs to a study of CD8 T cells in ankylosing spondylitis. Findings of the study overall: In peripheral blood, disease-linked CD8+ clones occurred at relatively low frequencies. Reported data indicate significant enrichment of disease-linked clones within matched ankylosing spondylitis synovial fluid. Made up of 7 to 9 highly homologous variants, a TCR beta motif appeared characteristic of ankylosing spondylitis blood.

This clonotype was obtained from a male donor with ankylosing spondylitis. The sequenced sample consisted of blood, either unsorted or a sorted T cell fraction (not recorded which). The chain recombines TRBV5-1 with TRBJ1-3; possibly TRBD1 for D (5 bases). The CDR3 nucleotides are TGCGCCAGCAGCTTAGGGACCTCGAGCTCTGGAAACACCATATATTTT. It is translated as CASSLGTSSSGNTIYF.